Following are 21 T cell receptor beta chains from one sample sequenced in a study of blood T cell repertoires in COVID-19. The table came from immunoSEQ multiplex PCR; TCRdb's copy has only in-frame clones and leaves some out. Of 55,000 to 85,000 clones listed, 81% are singletons. Source material: peripheral blood. The receptors were sampled from a woman in her sixties or seventies with acute or convalescent COVID-19.

In its sample, this clone was seen a few times. The J gene is TRBJ1-5, the V gene TRBV19; D is unresolved. This CDR3 comprises 14 residues. The V gene's germline CDR1 is LNHDA and CDR2 SQIVND (reference sequence). The germline V and J ends were trimmed by 2 bases and 4 bases, with 9 bases remaining between them. The CDR3 here is CASSIRTGNQPQHF. In DNA, the CDR3 is TGTGCCAGTAGTATAAGGACGGGAAATCAGCCCCAGCATTTT.

This clone was seen only once. The J gene is TRBJ1-4, the V gene TRBV6-1; 8 bases line up with TRBD1. Per germline, CDR1 MNHNS and CDR2 SASEGT. The CDR3 is made up of 18 amino acids. V shed 0 bases and J 7 bases; nucleotides not matched to a gene: 13. The CDR3 DNA follows: TGTGCCAGCAGTGAAGCGCTTGTGACAGGGGCCGTTGTTGAAAAACTGTTTTTT. Its translation: CASSEALVTGAVVEKLFF.

V and J are TRBV5-1 and TRBJ2-7; D remains ambiguous. V was trimmed by 4 bases and J by 0 bases, leaving 11 bases between them. Germline V gene lookup returns CDR1 SGHRS and CDR2 YFSETQ. The CDR3 runs to 14 residues. CDR3: CASSLQTTSYEQYF. CDR3 coding DNA: TGCGCCAGCAGCCTCCAAACTACCTCCTACGAGCAGTACTTC.

The rearrangement uses TRBV7-8 and TRBJ1-6; a weak D match, TRBD1 (5 bases). V was pared by 4 bases and J by 9 bases, with 19 bases between. The CDR3 length is 16 residues. Looked up from germline, CDR1 is SGHVS and CDR2 is FQNEAQ. The CDR3 coding sequence is TGTGCCAGCAGCTCGGGGAGGGGCAGAATACGTTCACCCCTCCACTTT. Translating it yields CASSSGRGRIRSPLHF.

This chain joins TRBV14 and TRBJ2-7; maybe TRBD2 (5 bases). Trimming left V 0 bases short and J 2 bases short, with 23 bases between. Germline-derived CDR1 and CDR2 are SGHDN and FVKESK. The CDR3 loop spans 19 amino acids. The CDR3 sequence: CASSQEPKRRPPITYEQYF. For the CDR3, the DNA is TGTGCCAGCAGCCAAGAACCCAAGCGGAGGCCTCCTATAACCTACGAGCAGTACTTC.

The gene calls are TRBV27 and TRBJ1-6; no reliable D call. V gave up 7 bases and J gave up 9 bases, with 16 bases separating them. Germline-derived CDR1 and CDR2 are MNHEY and SMNVEV (reference sequence). The CDR3 sequence is 14 residues long. The DNA for the CDR3 is TGTGCCAGCACCGACCCGGCGGGGATTTCACCCCTCCACTTT. This codes for CASTDPAGISPLHF.

The rearrangement links TRBV3-1 (or the pseudogene TRBV3-2) to TRBJ1-1; D remains ambiguous. CDR1 is LGHDT, CDR2 YNNKEL, per germline (reference sequence). This CDR3 is 14 amino acids long. V lost 1 base to trimming and J lost 5 bases, with 11 bases between them. DNA of the CDR3: TGTGCCAGCAGCCAAGGTTTAGTGAGGACTGAAGCTTTCTTT. Amino acid sequence: CASSQGLVRTEAFF.

The J gene is TRBJ1-3, the V gene TRBV30, with 7 bases identical to TRBD1. The CDR3 spans 14 residues. The junction had 4 bases not matched to a gene; V was cut back by 3 bases and J by 2 bases. CDR1 and CDR2 from the germline V gene are GTSNPN and SVGIG (reference sequence). The CDR3 region is CAWRSGGAGNTIYF. The CDR3 bases are TGTGCCTGGAGGTCAGGGGGTGCTGGAAACACCATATATTTT.

This chain links TRBV24-1 with TRBJ2-2; D is possibly TRBD2 (6 bases). V dropped 4 bases and J dropped 5 bases, with 13 bases sitting between them. The CDR3 is 15 residues long. The germline V gene has CDR1 KGHDR and CDR2 SFDVKD. This chain's CDR3 is CATSDSGLTTGELFF. The CDR3 coding sequence is TGTGCCACCAGTGACTCGGGACTTACAACCGGGGAGCTGTTTTTT.

This clone turned up a few times. The J gene is TRBJ1-5, the V gene TRBV4-2; tentative D call: TRBD1 (6 bases). Germline V gives CDR1 LGHNA, CDR2 YNFKEQ. Trimming removed 0 bases at V and 4 bases at J, with 13 bases between. This CDR3 is 16 amino acids long. CDR3 nucleotide sequence: TGTGCCAGCAGCCAAGAAAATCAGGGGAGAAATCAGCCCCAGCATTTT. This encodes CASSQENQGRNQPQHF.

The chain carries TRBV30 and TRBJ1-1; weak D call: TRBD1 (6 bases). CDR3 length equals 15 residues. Germline lookup yields CDR1 GTSNPN and CDR2 SVGIG (reference sequence). Trimming removed 1 base from V and 0 bases from J, with 12 bases in between. For the CDR3, the DNA is TGTGCCTGGAGTGCGGACAGCACAATGAACACTGAAGCTTTCTTT. It encodes CAWSADSTMNTEAFF.

This clone was found a few times. J is TRBJ2-3 and V is TRBV18; 7 bases line up with TRBD2. J lost 3 bases, V lost 6 bases, and 12 bases had no gene match. Germline values: CDR1 KGHSH, CDR2 LQKENI. The CDR3 has 16 amino acids. The CDR3 coding sequence is TGTGCCAGCTCGCTTTTTGGGACTACTGTAACAGATACGCAGTATTTT. Protein sequence: CASSLFGTTVTDTQYF. The whole variable domain, remainder taken from reference TRBV18 and TRBJ2-3, is NAGVMQNPRHLVRRRGQEARLRCSPMKGHSHVYWYRQLPEEGLKFMVYLQKENIIDESGMPKERFSAEFPKEGPSILRIQQVVRGDSAAYFCASSLFGTTVTDTQYFGPGTRLTVL.

This rearrangement joins TRBV4-1 to TRBJ2-3; 15 bases align to TRBD2. Trimming took 3 bases from V and 1 from J; bases not matched to a gene: 8. Germline CDR1 and CDR2: MGHRA and YSYEKL. This CDR3 has 19 residues. This CDR3 is CASSQGLAGGLRGTDTQYF. The CDR3 DNA reads as TGCGCCAGCAGCCAGGGACTAGCGGGGGGCCTCCGCGGCACAGATACGCAGTATTTT.

The gene calls are TRBV27 and TRBJ2-7; perhaps TRBD2 as D (5 bases). The CDR3 spans 14 residues. The germline CDR1 and CDR2 sequences are MNHEY and SMNVEV (reference sequence). Trimming left V 3 bases short and J 0 bases short, with 9 bases between. CDR3 nucleotide sequence: TGTGCCAGCAGTTTCGGACTGACCTCCTACGAGCAGTACTTC. This sequence encodes CASSFGLTSYEQYF.

V gene TRBV5-5 combines with J gene TRBJ2-7; 7 nucleotides align to TRBD1. Germline V gives CDR1 SGHKS, CDR2 YYEKEE (reference sequence). This CDR3 has 15 residues. After removal of 2 bases from V and 0 bases from J, the junction contained 5 bases not matched to a gene. Here the CDR3 reads CASSFNRDSSYEQYF. In DNA form, the CDR3 reads TGTGCCAGCAGCTTTAATCGGGACAGCTCCTACGAGCAGTACTTC.

The chain recombines TRBV10-2 with TRBJ2-7; D may be TRBD2 (6 bases). CDR1 and CDR2 from the germline V gene are WSHSY and SAAADI. V lost 6 bases and J 2 bases, leaving 20 bases between the germline ends. There are 16 residues in the CDR3. The CDR3 bases are TGCGCCAGCAGGAGAGACCGCACTAGCAGGGCCTACGAGCAGTACTTC. Translated, it gives CASRRDRTSRAYEQYF.

The chain combines TRBV19 with TRBJ2-1; TRBD2 might be the D (6 bases). V was shortened by 7 bases and J by 3 bases, with 19 bases between the two germline ends. CDR1 is LNHDA and CDR2 is SQIVND in the germline V gene (reference sequence). CDR3 size: 16 residues. The CDR3 protein is CASNSLEGLDYNEQFF. For the CDR3, the DNA is TGTGCCAGTAACTCACTCGAGGGACTCGACTACAATGAGCAGTTCTTC.

For this clone: The same CDR3 can be traced to other DNA sequences in this sample. The genes are TRBV19 and TRBJ1-1; TRBD1 agrees at 7 bases. The V gene end was trimmed by 5 bases and the J gene end by 1 base; junction bases not matched to a gene: 4. The germline V gene has CDR1 LNHDA and CDR2 SQIVND (reference sequence). This CDR3 is 14 amino acids long. CDR3 coding DNA: TGTGCCAGTAGTCTTCAGGGGGGGAACACTGAAGCTTTCTTT. This translates into CASSLQGGNTEAFF.

This chain links TRBV6-5 with TRBJ2-7; 8 bases map to TRBD2. Per the germline V gene, CDR1 is MNHEY and CDR2 is SVGAGI. The CDR3 spans 14 residues. Unmatched junction bases numbered 7, after V lost 6 bases and J lost 3 bases. The CDR3 loop is CASRQSGSRYEQYF. The CDR3 DNA reads TGTGCCAGCAGACAAAGCGGGAGTCGCTACGAGCAGTACTTC.

The rearrangement uses TRBV6-6 and TRBJ2-1; 10 nucleotides line up with TRBD1. The CDR3 has 15 residues. Germline values: CDR1 MNHNY, CDR2 SVGAGI (reference sequence). Unmatched junction bases numbered 7, after V lost 5 bases and J lost 6 bases. CDR3 DNA: TGTGCCAGCAGTCGGGGGGGACAGGGGTTCAATGAGCAGTTCTTC. This translates into CASSRGGQGFNEQFF.

This sequence joins TRBV7-8 and TRBJ2-7; D is possibly TRBD1 (6 bases). The germline V gene encodes CDR1 SGHVS and CDR2 FQNEAQ. V was clipped by 1 base and J by 1 base, with 14 bases between them. The CDR3 is 16 residues long. The CDR3 nucleotides read TGTGCCAGCAGCTTAGTTCTACGGGACACATCCTACGAGCAGTACTTC. As protein: CASSLVLRDTSYEQYF.